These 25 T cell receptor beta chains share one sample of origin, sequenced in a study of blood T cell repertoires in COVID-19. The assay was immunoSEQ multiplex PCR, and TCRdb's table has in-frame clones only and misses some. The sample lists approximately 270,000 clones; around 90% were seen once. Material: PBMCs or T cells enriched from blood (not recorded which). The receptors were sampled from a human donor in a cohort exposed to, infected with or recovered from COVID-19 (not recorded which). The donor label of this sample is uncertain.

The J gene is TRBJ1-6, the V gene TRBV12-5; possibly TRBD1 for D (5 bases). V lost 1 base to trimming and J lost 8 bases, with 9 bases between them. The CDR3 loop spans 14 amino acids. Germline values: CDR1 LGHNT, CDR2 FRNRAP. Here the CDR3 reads CASGLEGPYSPLHF. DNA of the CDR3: TGTGCTAGTGGTTTGGAGGGGCCCTATTCACCCCTCCACTTT.

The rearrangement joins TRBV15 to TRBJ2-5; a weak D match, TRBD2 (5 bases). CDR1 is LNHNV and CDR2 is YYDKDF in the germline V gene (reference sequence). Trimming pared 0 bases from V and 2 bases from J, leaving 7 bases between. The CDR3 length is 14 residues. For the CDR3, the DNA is TGTGCCACCAGCAGAGATCCGGGACAAGAGACCCAGTACTTC. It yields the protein CATSRDPGQETQYF.

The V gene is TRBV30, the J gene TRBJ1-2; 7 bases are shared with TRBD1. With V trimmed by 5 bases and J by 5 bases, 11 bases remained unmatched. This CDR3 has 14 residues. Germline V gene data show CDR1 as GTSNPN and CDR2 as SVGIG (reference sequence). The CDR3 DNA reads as TGTGCCTGGGAGGCGGACAGGACTTCTTATGGCTACACCTTC. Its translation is CAWEADRTSYGYTF.

CDR3 protein: CASSLAGGQPQHF. DNA for the CDR3: TGTGCCAGCAGCTTAGCAGGGGGTCAGCCCCAGCATTTT. The chain combines TRBV7-3 with TRBJ1-5, with TRBD1 identical over 7 bases. Trimming removed 2 bases from V and 6 bases from J; junction bases left unmatched: 1. This CDR3 has 13 amino acids. Germline values: CDR1 SGHTA, CDR2 FQGTGA.

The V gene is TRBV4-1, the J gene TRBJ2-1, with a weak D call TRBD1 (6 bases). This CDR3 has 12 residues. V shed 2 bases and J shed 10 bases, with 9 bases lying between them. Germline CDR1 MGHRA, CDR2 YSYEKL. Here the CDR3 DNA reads TGCGCCAGCAGCCAAAGCAGGGGAGAGCAGTTCTTC. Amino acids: CASSQSRGEQFF.

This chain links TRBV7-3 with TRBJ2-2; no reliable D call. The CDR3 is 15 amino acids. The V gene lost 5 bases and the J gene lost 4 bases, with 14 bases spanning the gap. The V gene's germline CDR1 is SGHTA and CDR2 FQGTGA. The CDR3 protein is CASSPISARTGELFF. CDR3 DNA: TGTGCCAGCAGCCCAATATCAGCGCGCACCGGGGAGCTGTTTTTT.

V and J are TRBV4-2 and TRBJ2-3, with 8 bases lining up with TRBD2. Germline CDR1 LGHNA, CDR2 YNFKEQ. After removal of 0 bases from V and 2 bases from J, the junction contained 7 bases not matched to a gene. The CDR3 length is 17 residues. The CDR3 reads CASSQDHQRGLTDTQYF. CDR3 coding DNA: TGTGCCAGCAGCCAAGATCATCAGCGGGGGCTCACAGATACGCAGTATTTT.

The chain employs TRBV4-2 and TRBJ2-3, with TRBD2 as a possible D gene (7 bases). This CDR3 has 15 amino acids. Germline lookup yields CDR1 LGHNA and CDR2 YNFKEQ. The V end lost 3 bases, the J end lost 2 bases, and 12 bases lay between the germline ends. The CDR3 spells CASSQSGGLTDTQYF. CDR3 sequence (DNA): TGTGCCAGCAGCCAGTCGGGGGGCCTCACAGATACGCAGTATTTT.

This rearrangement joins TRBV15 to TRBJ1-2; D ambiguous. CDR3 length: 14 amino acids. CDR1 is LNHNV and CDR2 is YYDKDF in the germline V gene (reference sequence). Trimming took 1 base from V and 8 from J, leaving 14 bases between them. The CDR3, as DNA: TGTGCCACCAGCAGAGCCACTATCGACCGGGGCTACACCTTC. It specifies CATSRATIDRGYTF.

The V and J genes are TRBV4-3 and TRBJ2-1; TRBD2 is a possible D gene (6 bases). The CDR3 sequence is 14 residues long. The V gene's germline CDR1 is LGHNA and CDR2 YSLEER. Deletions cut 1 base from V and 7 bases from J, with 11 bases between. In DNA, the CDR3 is TGCGCCAGCAGCCAAGGGTTGGAGGGTAATGAGCAGTTCTTC. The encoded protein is CASSQGLEGNEQFF.

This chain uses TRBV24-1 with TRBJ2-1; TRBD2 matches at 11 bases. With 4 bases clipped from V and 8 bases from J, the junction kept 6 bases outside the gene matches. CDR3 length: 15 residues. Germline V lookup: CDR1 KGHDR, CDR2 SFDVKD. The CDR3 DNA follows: TGTGCCACCAGTGAGGTTAGCGGGGGGGCCTATGAGCAGTTCTTC. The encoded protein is CATSEVSGGAYEQFF.

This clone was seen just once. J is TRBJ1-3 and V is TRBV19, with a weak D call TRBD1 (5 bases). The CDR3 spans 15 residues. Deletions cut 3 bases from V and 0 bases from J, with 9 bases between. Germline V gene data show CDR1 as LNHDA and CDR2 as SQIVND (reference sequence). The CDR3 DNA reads TGTGCCAGTAGTATCGGGGGAACCTCTGGAAACACCATATATTTT. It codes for CASSIGGTSGNTIYF.

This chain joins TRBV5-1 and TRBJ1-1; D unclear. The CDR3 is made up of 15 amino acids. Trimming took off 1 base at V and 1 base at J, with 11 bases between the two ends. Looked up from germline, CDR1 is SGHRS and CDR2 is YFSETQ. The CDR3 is CASSLLVAGNTEAFF. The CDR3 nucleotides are TGCGCCAGCAGCTTGTTGGTGGCGGGGAACACTGAAGCTTTCTTT.

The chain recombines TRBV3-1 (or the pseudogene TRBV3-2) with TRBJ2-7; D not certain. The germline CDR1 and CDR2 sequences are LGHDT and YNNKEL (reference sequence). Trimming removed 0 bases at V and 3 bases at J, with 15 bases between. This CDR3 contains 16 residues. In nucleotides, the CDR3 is TGTGCCAGCAGCCAAGATTCAGGAAGTGGAAGCTACGAGCAGTACTTC. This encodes CASSQDSGSGSYEQYF.

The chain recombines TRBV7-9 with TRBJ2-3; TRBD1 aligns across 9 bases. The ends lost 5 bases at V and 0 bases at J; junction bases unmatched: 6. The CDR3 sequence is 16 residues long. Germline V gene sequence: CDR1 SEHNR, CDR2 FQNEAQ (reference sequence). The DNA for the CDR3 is TGTGCCAGCAGCCCTACCGGGACAGGGAGCACAGATACGCAGTATTTT. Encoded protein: CASSPTGTGSTDTQYF.

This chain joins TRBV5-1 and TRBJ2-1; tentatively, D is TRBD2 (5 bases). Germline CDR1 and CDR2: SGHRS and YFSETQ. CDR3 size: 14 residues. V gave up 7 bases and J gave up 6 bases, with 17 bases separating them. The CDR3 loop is CASSFVRGPNEQFF. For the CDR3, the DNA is TGCGCCAGCTCGTTCGTCCGAGGGCCCAATGAGCAGTTCTTC. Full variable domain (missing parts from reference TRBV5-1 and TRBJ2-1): KAGVTQTPRYLIKTRGQQVTLSCSPISGHRSVSWYQQTPGQGLQFLFEYFSETQRNKGNFPGRFSGRQFSNSRSEMNVSTLELGDSALYLCASSFVRGPNEQFFGPGTRLTVL.

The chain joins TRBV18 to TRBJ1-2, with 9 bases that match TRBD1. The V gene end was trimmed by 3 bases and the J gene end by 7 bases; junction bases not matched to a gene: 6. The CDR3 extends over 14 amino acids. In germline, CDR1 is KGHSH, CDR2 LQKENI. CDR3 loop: CASSPRTGVGGYTF. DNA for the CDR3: TGTGCCAGCTCACCCCGGACAGGGGTGGGTGGCTACACCTTC. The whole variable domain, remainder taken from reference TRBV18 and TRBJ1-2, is NAGVMQNPRHLVRRRGQEARLRCSPMKGHSHVYWYRQLPEEGLKFMVYLQKENIIDESGMPKERFSAEFPKEGPSILRIQQVVRGDSAAYFCASSPRTGVGGYTFGSGTRLTVV.

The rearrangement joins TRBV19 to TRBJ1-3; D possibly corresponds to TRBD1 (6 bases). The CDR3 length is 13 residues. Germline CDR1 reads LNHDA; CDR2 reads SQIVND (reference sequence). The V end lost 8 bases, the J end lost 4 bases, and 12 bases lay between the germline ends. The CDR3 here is CASDPGAGNTIYF. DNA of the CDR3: TGTGCCAGTGACCCAGGGGCAGGAAACACCATATATTTT.

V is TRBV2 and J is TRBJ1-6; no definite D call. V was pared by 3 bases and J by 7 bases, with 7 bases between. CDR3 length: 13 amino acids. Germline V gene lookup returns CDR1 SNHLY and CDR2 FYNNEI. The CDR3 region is CASSDFPNSPLHF. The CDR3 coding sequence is TGTGCCAGCAGTGACTTTCCGAATTCACCCCTCCACTTT.

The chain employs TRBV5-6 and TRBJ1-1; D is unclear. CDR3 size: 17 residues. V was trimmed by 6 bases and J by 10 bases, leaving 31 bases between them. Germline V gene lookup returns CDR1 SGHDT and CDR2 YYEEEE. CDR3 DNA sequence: TGTGCCAGCACCCCGCGGACTCAAGGCCGATCATTGGGTCCAGCTTTCTTT. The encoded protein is CASTPRTQGRSLGPAFF. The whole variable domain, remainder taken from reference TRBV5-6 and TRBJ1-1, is DAGVTQSPTHLIKTRGQQVTLRCSPKSGHDTVSWYQQALGQGPQFIFQYYEEEERQRGNFPDRFSGHQFPNYSSELNVNALLLGDSALYLCASTPRTQGRSLGPAFFGQGTRLTVV.

CDR3: CASSSQYEQYF. The CDR3 DNA follows: TGTGCCAGCAGCTCCCAGTACGAGCAGTACTTC. The genes are TRBV11-1 and TRBJ2-7, with D uncertain. Per the germline V gene, CDR1 is SGHAT and CDR2 is FQDESV (reference sequence). The ends were cut back, 4 bases at V and 4 bases at J, with 5 bases in the middle. This CDR3 region has 11 residues.

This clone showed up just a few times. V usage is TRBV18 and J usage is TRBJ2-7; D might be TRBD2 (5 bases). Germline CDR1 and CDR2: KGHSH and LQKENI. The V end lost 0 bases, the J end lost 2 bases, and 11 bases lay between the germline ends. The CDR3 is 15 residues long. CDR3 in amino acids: CASSPPGAGTYEQYF. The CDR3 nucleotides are TGTGCCAGCTCACCACCGGGAGCCGGGACCTACGAGCAGTACTTC.

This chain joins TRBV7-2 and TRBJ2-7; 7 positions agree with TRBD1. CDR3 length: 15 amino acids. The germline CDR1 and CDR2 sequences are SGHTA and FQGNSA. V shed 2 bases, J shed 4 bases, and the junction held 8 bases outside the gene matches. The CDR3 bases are TGTGCCAGCAGCTTACAGGGACAGAGTTCTTACGAGCAGTACTTC. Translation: CASSLQGQSSYEQYF.

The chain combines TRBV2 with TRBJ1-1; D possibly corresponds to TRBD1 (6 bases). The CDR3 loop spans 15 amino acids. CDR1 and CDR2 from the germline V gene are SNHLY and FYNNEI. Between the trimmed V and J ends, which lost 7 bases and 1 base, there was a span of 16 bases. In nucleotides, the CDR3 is TGTGCCAGCATGCGACGGACAGTCAGGAACACTGAAGCTTTCTTT. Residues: CASMRRTVRNTEAFF.

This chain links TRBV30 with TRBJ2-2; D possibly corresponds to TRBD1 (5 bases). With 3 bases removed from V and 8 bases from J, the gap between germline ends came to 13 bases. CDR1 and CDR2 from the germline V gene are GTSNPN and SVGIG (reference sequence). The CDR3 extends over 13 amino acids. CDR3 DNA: TGTGCCTGGAGGGGTGACAGTGATGGGGAGCTGTTTTTT. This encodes CAWRGDSDGELFF.